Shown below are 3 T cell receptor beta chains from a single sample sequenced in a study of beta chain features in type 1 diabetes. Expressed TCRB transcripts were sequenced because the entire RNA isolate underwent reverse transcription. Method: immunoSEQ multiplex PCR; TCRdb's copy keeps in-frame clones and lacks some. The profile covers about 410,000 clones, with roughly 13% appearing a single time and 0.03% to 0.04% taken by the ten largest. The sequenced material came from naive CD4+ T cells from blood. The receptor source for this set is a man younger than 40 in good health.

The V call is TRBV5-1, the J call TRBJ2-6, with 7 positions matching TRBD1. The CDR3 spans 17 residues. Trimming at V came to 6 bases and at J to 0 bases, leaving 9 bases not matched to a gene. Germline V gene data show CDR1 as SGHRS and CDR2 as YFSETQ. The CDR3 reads CASNQGQANSGANVLTF. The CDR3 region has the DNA TGCGCCAGCAACCAAGGACAGGCCAACTCTGGGGCCAACGTCCTGACTTTC.

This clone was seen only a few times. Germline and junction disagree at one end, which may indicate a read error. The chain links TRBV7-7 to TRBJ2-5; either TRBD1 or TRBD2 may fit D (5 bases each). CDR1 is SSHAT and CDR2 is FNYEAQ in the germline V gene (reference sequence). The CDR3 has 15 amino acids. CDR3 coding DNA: TGTGCCAGCAGCGTAGCCGGGACCGTCAAAGAGACCCAGTACTTC. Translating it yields CASSVAGTVKETQYF.

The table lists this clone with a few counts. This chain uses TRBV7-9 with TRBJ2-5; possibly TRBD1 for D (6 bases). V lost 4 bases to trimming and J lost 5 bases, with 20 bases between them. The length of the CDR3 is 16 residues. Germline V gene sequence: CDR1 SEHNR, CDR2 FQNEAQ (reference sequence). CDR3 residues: CASSSRQASALETQYF. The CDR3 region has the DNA TGTGCCAGCAGCTCCCGACAGGCGTCGGCCTTGGAGACCCAGTACTTC.